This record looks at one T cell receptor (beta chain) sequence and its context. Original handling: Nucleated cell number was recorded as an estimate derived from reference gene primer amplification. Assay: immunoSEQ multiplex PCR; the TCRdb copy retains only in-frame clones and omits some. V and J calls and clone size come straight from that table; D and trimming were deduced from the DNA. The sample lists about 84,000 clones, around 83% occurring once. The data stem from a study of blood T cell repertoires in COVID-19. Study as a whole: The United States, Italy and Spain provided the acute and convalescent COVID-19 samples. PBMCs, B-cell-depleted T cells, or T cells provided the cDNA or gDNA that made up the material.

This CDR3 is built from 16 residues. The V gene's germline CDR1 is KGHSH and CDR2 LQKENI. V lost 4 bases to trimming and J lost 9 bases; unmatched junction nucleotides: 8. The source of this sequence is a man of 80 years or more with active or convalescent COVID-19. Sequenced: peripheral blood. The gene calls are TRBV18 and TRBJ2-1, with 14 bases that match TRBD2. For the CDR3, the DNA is TGTGCCAGCTCACATCCGGGACTAGCGGGAGTGGGTGAGCAGTTCTTC. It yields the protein CASSHPGLAGVGEQFF. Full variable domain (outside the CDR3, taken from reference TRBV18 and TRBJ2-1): NAGVMQNPRHLVRRRGQEARLRCSPMKGHSHVYWYRQLPEEGLKFMVYLQKENIIDESGMPKERFSAEFPKEGPSILRIQQVVRGDSAAYFCASSHPGLAGVGEQFFGPGTRLTVL.